This T cell receptor beta chain emerged from a study of blood T cell repertoires in COVID-19. Across the study: In each case, the material was cDNA or gDNA derived from T cells, B-cell-depleted T cells, or PBMCs.

Participants' own reports of clinical history determined their cohort assignment. V gave up 2 bases and J gave up 7 bases, with 11 bases separating them. This CDR3 has 13 residues. CDR1 is MNHEY, CDR2 SVGEGT, per germline. Clones were sequenced by immunoSEQ multiplex PCR, and TCRdb holds only the in-frame ones, with some missing. Among hundreds of thousands of clones listed, approximately 90% were seen once. Specimen: PBMCs or T cells enriched from blood (not recorded which). The rearrangement joins TRBV6-2 or TRBV6-3 to TRBJ1-1; maybe TRBD1 (5 bases). The receptor was derived from a woman aged 55-70 years who had recovered from COVID-19. The CDR3 is CASSYPQGLEAFF. The CDR3 DNA sequence: TGTGCCAGCAGTTACCCCCAGGGACTTGAAGCTTTCTTT.